This entry lists 9 T cell receptor beta chains sequenced from one sample in a study of blood T cell repertoires in COVID-19. Only in-frame clones appear in the TCRdb table, and some are missing; sequencing was by immunoSEQ multiplex PCR. The data hold tens of thousands of clones, with over 80% observed a single time. Material for sequencing was peripheral blood. These receptors all stem from an elderly woman with acute or convalescent COVID-19.

V usage is TRBV2 and J usage is TRBJ2-7; possibly TRBD1 for D (5 bases). The CDR3 consists of 12 residues. With 7 bases removed from V and 5 bases from J, the gap between germline ends came to 12 bases. Per germline, CDR1 SNHLY and CDR2 FYNNEI. DNA of the CDR3: TGTGCCAGCAAACGACAGCTCAACGAGCAGTACTTC. Translating it yields CASKRQLNEQYF. Combining the CDR3 with reference TRBV2 and TRBJ2-7 gives the whole variable domain EPEVTQTPSHQVTQMGQEVILRCVPISNHLYFYWYRQILGQKVEFLVSFYNNEISEKSEIFDDQFSVERPDGSNFTLKIRSTKLEDSAMYFCASKRQLNEQYFGPGTRLTVT.

The J gene is TRBJ1-1, the V gene TRBV5-5; 7 positions agree with TRBD1. The germline CDR1 and CDR2 sequences are SGHKS and YYEKEE (reference sequence). CDR3 length equals 15 residues. V gave up 3 bases and J gave up 0 bases; unmatched junction bases: 5. The DNA of the CDR3 is TGTGCCAGCAGCTCGCCGACAGGGATGAACACTGAAGCTTTCTTT. Protein: CASSSPTGMNTEAFF.

The chain employs TRBV11-3 and TRBJ2-5, with D maybe TRBD1 (6 bases). CDR3 length equals 16 residues. V lost 5 bases to trimming and J lost 3 bases, with 19 bases between them. CDR1 and CDR2 (germline): SGHNT, YENEEA. The CDR3 coding sequence is TGTGCCAGCAGCCCAGGGGTTCGGGCAGTGGAAGAGACCCAGTACTTC. Amino acid sequence: CASSPGVRAVEETQYF. Combining the CDR3 with reference TRBV11-3 and TRBJ2-5 gives the whole variable domain EAGVVQSPRYKIIEKKQPVAFWCNPISGHNTLYWYLQNLGQGPELLIRYENEEAVDDSQLPKDRFSAERLKGVDSTLKIQPAELGDSAVYLCASSPGVRAVEETQYFGPGTRLLVL.

This clone was seen once. Written as DNA, the CDR3 is TGTGCCAGCAGCCACCAGGAAGGCACTGAAGCTTTCTTT. Its protein product is CASSHQEGTEAFF. The chain couples TRBV11-3 to TRBJ1-1; D gene unclear. Germline CDR1 reads SGHNT; CDR2 reads YENEEA. V was trimmed by 5 bases and J by 4 bases, leaving 11 bases between them. The CDR3 is 13 amino acids.

This clone was seen just once. The chain combines TRBV7-8 with TRBJ2-3; TRBD2 matches at 12 bases. This CDR3 contains 16 residues. The V segment lost 5 bases and the J segment 4 bases; nucleotides outside the gene matches: 7. Germline V gene lookup returns CDR1 SGHVS and CDR2 FQNEAQ. The CDR3 nucleotides are TGTGCCAGCAGCCTGCTAGCGGGGGGGCCGGCAGATACGCAGTATTTT. Its protein product is CASSLLAGGPADTQYF.

The chain joins TRBV15 to TRBJ2-7; D may be TRBD2 (6 bases). Germline values: CDR1 LNHNV, CDR2 YYDKDF (reference sequence). The ends were cut back, 1 base at V and 4 bases at J, with 11 bases in the middle. This CDR3 has 14 residues. The CDR3 DNA follows: TGTGCCACCAGCAGAGCCGGGAGACTGTACGAGCAGTACTTC. It translates to CATSRAGRLYEQYF.

The genes are TRBV4-2 and TRBJ1-4; possibly TRBD1 for D (5 bases). The CDR3 consists of 15 residues. V was clipped by 3 bases and J by 14 bases, with 22 bases between them. Germline lookup yields CDR1 LGHNA and CDR2 YNFKEQ. The CDR3 loop is CASSQAGPEGFSLFF. CDR3 bases: TGTGCCAGCAGCCAGGCAGGGCCGGAAGGTTTTAGTCTGTTTTTT.

This chain joins TRBV5-4 and TRBJ1-6, with D possibly TRBD1 on 5 matching bases. Germline loops: CDR1 SGHNT, CDR2 YYREEE (reference sequence). The ends were cut back, 1 base at V and 9 bases at J, with 8 bases in the middle. This CDR3 comprises 13 residues. CDR3 bases: TGTGCCAGCAGCTTGCAGGGAGGTTCACCCCTCCACTTT. Translating gives CASSLQGGSPLHF.

The gene calls are TRBV27 and TRBJ2-3, with 12 bases matching TRBD2. Trimming removed 5 bases from V and 11 bases from J; junction bases left unmatched: 11. The CDR3 is 15 amino acids. The germline gives CDR1 MNHEY, CDR2 SMNVEV (reference sequence). The CDR3 DNA reads as TGTGCCAGCAGTGAGTGGACTAGCGGGAAGGTGATGCAGTATTTT. Its protein is CASSEWTSGKVMQYF.